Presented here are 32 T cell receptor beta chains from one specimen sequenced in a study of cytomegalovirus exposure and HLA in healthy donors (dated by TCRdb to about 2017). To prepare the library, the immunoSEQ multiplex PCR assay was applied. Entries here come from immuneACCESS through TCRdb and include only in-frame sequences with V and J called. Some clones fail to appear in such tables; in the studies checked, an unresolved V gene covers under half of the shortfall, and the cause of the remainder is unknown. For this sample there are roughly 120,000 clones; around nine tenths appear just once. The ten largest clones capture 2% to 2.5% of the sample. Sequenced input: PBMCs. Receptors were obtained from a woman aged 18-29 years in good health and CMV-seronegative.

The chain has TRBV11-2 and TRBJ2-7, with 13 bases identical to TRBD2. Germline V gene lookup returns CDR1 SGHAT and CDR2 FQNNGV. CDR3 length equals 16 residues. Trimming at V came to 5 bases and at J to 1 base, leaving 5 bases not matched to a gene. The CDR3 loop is CASSGGLAGRSYEQYF. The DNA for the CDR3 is TGTGCCAGCAGCGGGGGACTAGCGGGACGATCCTACGAGCAGTACTTC.

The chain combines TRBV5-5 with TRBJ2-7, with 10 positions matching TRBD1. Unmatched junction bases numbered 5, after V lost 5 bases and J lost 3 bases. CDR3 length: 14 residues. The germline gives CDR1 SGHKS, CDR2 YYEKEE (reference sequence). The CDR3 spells CASRWDRGNYEQYF. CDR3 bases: TGTGCCAGCAGATGGGACAGGGGAAACTACGAGCAGTACTTC.

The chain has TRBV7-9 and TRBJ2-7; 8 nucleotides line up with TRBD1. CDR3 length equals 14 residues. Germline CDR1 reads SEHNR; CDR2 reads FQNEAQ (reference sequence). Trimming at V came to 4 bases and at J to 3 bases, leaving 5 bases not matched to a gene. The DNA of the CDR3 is TGTGCCAGCAGCTCAGGACAGGGCGTCTACGAGCAGTACTTC. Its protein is CASSSGQGVYEQYF. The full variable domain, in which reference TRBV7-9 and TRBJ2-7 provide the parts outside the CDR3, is DTGVSQNPRHKITKRGQNVTFRCDPISEHNRLYWYRQTLGQGPEFLTYFQNEAQLEKSRLLSDRFSAERPKGSFSTLEIQRTEQGDSAMYLCASSSGQGVYEQYFGPGTRLTVT.

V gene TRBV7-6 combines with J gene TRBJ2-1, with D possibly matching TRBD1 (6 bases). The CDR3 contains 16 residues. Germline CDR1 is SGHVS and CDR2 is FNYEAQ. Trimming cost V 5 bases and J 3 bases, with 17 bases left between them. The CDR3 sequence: CASSTPGHNIYNEQFF. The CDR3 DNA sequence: TGTGCCAGCAGCACACCGGGACATAATATCTACAATGAGCAGTTCTTC.

CDR3 nucleotides: TGCAGTGCTACAGGGAGGGAGCAGTACTTC. Its translation is CSATGREQYF. The chain recombines TRBV20-1 with TRBJ2-7, with a weak D call TRBD2 (6 bases). The V end lost 4 bases, the J end lost 7 bases, and 8 bases lay between the germline ends. CDR1 DFQATT and CDR2 SNEGSKA come from the germline V gene (reference sequence). CDR3 length: 10 residues.

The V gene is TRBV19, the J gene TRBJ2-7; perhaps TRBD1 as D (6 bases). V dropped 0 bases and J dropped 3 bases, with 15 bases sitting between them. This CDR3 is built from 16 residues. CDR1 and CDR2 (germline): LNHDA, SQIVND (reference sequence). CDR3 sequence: CASSIDPEGEIYEQYF. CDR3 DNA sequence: TGTGCCAGTAGTATAGATCCAGAGGGGGAAATCTACGAGCAGTACTTC.

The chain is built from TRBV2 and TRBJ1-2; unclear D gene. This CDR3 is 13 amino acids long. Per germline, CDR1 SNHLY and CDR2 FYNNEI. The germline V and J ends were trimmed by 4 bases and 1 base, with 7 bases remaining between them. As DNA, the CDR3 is TGTGCCAGCAGTGTGGAGAATAACTATGGCTACACCTTC. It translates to CASSVENNYGYTF.

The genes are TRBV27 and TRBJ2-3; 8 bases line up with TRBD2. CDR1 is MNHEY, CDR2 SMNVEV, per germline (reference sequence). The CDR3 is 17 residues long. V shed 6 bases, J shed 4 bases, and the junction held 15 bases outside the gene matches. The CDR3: CASRGLDGREDADTQYF. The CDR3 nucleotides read TGTGCCAGCAGGGGGCTCGACGGGCGGGAGGATGCAGATACGCAGTATTTT.

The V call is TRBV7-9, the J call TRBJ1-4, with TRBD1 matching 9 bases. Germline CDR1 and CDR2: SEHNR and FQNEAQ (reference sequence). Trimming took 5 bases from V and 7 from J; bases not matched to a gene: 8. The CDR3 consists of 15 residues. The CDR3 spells CASSHRDRVGEKLFF. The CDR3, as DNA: TGTGCCAGCAGCCACCGGGACAGGGTGGGTGAAAAACTGTTTTTT.

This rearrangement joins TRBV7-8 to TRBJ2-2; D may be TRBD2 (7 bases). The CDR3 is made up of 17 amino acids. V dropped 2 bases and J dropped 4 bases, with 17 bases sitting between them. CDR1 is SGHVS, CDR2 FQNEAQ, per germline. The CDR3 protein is CASSLMGRGISTGELFF. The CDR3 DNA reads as TGTGCCAGCAGCTTAATGGGGAGGGGGATAAGCACCGGGGAGCTGTTTTTT.

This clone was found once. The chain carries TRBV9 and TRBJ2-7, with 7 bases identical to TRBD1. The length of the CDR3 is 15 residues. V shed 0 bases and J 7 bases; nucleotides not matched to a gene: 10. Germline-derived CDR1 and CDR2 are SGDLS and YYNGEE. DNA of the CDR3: TGTGCCAGCAGCGTAGCCCCAGGGGGACGCGGAGAGCAGTACTTC. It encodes CASSVAPGGRGEQYF.

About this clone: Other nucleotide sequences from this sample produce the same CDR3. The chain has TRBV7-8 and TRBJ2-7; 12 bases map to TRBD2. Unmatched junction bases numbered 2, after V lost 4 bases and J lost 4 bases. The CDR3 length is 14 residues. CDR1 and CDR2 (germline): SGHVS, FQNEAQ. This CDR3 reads CASSSLAGGYEQYF. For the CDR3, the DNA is TGTGCCAGCAGCTCCCTAGCGGGGGGGTACGAGCAGTACTTC.

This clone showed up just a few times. The CDR3 region has the DNA TGTGCCAGCTCATTGGGACAGGGGAGACAGCCCCAGCATTTT. This gives the protein CASSLGQGRQPQHF. J is TRBJ1-5 and V is TRBV18; 10 bases map to TRBD1. There are 14 residues in the CDR3. Trimming cost V 5 bases and J 7 bases; bases outside gene matches: 5. The V gene's germline CDR1 is KGHSH and CDR2 LQKENI.

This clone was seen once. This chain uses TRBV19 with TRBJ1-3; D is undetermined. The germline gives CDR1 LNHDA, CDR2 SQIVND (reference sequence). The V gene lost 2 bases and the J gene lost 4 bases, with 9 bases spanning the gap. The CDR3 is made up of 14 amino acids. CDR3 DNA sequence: TGTGCCAGTAGTATAAAGGCAGGAGGAAACACCATATATTTT. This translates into CASSIKAGGNTIYF.

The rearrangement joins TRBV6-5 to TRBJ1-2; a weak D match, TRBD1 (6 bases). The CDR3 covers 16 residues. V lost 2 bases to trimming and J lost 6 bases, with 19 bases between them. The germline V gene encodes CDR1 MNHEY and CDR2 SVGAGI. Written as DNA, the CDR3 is TGTGCCAGCAGTTACGGTGGGCCGGGACAAATCAATGGCTACACCTTC. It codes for CASSYGGPGQINGYTF.

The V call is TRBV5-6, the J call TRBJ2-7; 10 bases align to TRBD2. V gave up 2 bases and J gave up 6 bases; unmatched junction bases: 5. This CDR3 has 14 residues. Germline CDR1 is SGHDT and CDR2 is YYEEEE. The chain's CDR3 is CASSLGSGGSEQYF. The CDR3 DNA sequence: TGTGCCAGCAGCTTAGGTAGCGGGGGGTCCGAGCAGTACTTC.

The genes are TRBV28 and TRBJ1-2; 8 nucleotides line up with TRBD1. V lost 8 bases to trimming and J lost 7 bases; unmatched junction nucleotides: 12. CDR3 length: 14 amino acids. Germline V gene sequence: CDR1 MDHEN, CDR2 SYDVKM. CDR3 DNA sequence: TGTGCCAGCCGTCCAGGGGGCGCTTTTTTTGGCTACACCTTC. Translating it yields CASRPGGAFFGYTF.

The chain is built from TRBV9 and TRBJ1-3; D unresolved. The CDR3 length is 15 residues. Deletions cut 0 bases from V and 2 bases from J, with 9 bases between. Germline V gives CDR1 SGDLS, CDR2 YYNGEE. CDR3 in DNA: TGTGCCAGCAGCGTAGGCGGGGATGCTGGAAACACCATATATTTT. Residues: CASSVGGDAGNTIYF.

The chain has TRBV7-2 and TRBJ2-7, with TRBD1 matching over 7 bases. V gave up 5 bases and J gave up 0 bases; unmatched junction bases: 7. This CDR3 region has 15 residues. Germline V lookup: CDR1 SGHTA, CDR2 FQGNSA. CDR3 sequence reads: CASSEDRLNSYEQYF. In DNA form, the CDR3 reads TGTGCCAGCAGCGAGGACAGGCTGAACTCCTACGAGCAGTACTTC.

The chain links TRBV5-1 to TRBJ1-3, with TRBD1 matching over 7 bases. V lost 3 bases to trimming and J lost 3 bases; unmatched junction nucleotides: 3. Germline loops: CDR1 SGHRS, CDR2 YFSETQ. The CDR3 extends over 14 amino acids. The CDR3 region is CASSSDRVGNTIYF. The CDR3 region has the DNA TGCGCCAGCAGCTCCGACAGGGTTGGAAACACCATATATTTT.

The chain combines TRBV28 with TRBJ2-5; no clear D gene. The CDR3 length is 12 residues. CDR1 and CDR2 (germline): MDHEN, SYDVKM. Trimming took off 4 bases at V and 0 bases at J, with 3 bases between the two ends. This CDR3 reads CASSSYQETQYF. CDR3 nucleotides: TGTGCCAGCAGTTCGTACCAAGAGACCCAGTACTTC.

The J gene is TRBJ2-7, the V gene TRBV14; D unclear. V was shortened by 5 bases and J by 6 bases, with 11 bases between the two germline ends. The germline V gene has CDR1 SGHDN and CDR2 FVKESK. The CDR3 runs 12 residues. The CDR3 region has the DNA TGTGCCAGCAGCTCGCGCCGTAGCGAGCAGTACTTC. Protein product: CASSSRRSEQYF.

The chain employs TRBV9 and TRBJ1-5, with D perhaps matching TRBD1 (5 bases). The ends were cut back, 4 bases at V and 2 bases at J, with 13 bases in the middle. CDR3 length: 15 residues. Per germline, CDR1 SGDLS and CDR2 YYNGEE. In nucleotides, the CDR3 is TGTGCCAGCAGCCTCCAGGGTTTGGGCAATCAGCCCCAGCATTTT. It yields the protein CASSLQGLGNQPQHF.

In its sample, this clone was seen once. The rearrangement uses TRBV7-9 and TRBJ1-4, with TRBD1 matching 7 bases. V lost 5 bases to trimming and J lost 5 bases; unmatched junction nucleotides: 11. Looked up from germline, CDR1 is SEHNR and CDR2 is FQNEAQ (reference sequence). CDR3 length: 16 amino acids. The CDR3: CASSDTARGKNEKLFF. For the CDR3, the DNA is TGTGCCAGCAGCGATACAGCCAGGGGGAAGAATGAAAAACTGTTTTTT.

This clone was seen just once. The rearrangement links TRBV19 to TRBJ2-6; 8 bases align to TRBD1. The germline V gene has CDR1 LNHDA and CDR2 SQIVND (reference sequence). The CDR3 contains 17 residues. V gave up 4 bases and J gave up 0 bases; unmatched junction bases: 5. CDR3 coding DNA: TGTGCCAGTAGTACGGACAGGGATAGCTCTGGGGCCAACGTCCTGACTTTC. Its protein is CASSTDRDSSGANVLTF.

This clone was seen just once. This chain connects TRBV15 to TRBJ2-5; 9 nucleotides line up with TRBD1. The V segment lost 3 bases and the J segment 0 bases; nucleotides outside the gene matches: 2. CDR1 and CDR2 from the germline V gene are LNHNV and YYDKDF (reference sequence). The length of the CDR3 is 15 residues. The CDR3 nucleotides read TGTGCCACCAGCAGGGACAGGGGAAACCAAGAGACCCAGTACTTC. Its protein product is CATSRDRGNQETQYF.

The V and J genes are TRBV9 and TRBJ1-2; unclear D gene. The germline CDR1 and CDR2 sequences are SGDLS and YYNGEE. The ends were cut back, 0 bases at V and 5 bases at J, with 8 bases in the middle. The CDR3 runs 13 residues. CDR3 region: CASSVVAGYGYTF. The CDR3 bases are TGTGCCAGCAGCGTAGTGGCGGGATATGGCTACACCTTC.

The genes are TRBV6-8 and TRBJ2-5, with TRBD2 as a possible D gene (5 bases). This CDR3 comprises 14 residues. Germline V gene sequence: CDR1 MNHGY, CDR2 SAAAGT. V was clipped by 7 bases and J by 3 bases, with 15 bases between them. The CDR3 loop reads CASNPQLGEETQYF. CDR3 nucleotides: TGTGCCAGCAACCCGCAACTGGGAGAAGAGACCCAGTACTTC.

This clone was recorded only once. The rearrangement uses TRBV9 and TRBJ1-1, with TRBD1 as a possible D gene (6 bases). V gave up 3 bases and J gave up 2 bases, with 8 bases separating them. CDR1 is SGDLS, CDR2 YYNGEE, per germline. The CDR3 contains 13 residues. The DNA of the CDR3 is TGTGCCAGCAGCGCGGACAGTAACACTGAAGCTTTCTTT. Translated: CASSADSNTEAFF.

The CDR3: CASIPGQGVFDYQPQHF. In DNA, the CDR3 is TGCGCCAGCATTCCGGGACAGGGAGTTTTTGATTATCAGCCCCAGCATTTT. The chain uses TRBV10-1 and TRBJ1-5; TRBD1 matches at 9 bases. The germline CDR1 and CDR2 sequences are WNHNN and SYGVQD (reference sequence). Germline trimming cut 7 bases from V and 5 bases from J; bases unmatched to any gene: 15. This CDR3 comprises 17 residues.

For the CDR3, the DNA is TGCGCCAGCAGCCCCGGTACGGGACTAGCGGGAGTCTATGAGCAGTTCTTC. Translating it yields CASSPGTGLAGVYEQFF. The chain employs TRBV5-1 and TRBJ2-1; 14 bases are shared with TRBD2. V shed 4 bases, J shed 8 bases, and the junction held 11 bases outside the gene matches. CDR3 length: 17 residues. Germline assignment: CDR1 SGHRS and CDR2 YFSETQ.

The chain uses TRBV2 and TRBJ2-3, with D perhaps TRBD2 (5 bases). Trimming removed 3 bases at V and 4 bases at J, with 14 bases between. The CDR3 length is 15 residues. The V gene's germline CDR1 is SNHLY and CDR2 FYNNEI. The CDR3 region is CASSDGVVKADTQYF. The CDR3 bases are TGTGCCAGCAGTGACGGGGTCGTAAAGGCAGATACGCAGTATTTT.